This T cell receptor (beta chain) stems from a study of cytotoxic CD8 clonotypes in ibrutinib-treated CLL. Study in general: Recorded responses included approximately 25 partial and 2 complete; following median roughly 70 months, 14 stayed remitted and roughly twelve progressed.

V was clipped by 5 bases and J by 10 bases, with 12 bases between them. CDR1 and CDR2 (germline): SEHNR, FQNEAQ (reference sequence). The CDR3 totals 12 residues. The intended depth for sequencing was 1 in 200,000 to 1 in 1 million T cells. Clones were read by immunoSEQ multiplex PCR, and TCRdb kept only the in-frame ones, dropping some. This table holds some 120,000 clones, more than 55% found once. V and J are TRBV7-9 and TRBJ2-1, with D possibly being TRBD2 (5 bases). The receptor comes from a human donor with chronic lymphocytic leukemia. Sample: PBMCs, taken after 24 months of ibrutinib treatment. CDR3 bases: TGTGCCAGCAGCCTCCAAGCGGAAGAGCAGTTCTTC. This encodes CASSLQAEEQFF.